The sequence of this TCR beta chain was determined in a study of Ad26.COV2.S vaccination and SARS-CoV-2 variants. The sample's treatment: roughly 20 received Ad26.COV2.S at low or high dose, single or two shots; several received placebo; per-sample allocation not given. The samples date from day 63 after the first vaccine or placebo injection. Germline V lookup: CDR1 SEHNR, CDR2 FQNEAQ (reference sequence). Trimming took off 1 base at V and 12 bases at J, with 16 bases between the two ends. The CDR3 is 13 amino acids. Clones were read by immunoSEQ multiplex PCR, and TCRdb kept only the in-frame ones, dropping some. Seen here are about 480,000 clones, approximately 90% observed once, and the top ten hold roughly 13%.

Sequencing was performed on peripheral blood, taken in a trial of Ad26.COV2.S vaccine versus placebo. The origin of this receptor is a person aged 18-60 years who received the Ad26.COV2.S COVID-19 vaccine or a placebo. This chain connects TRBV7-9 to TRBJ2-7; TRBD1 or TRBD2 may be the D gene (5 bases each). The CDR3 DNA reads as TGTGCCAGCAGCTTAGGAAGGGACCGCGGAACGTACTTC. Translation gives CASSLGRDRGTYF.